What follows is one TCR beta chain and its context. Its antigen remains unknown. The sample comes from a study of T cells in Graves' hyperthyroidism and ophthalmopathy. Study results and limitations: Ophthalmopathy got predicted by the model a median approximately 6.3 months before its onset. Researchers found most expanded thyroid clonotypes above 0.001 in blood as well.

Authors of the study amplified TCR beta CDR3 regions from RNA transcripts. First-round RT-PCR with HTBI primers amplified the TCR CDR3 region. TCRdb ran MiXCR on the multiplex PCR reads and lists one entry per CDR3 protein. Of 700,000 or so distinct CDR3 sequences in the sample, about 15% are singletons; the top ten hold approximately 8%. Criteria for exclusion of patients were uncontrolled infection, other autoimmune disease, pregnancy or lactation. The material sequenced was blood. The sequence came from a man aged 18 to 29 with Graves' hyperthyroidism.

CDR3 amino acids: CSVALAGNSYNEQFF. Here the CDR3 DNA reads TGCAGCGTCGCATTAGCGGGAAACTCCTACAATGAGCAGTTCTTC. The rearrangement joins TRBV29-1 to TRBJ2-1, with TRBD2 matching over 8 bases. This CDR3 region has 15 residues. Germline V CDR1 and CDR2: SQVTM, ANQGSEA. Unmatched junction bases numbered 7, after V lost 6 bases and J lost 0 bases.